In this sample, the clone carrying this T cell receptor (beta chain) turned up many times. The data were taken from a study of early T cells in non-severe SARS-CoV-2 infection. The CDR3 has 18 amino acids. Losses at the gene ends were 0 bases for V and 0 bases for J; bases not matched to a gene: 10. From germline, CDR1 is ENHRY and CDR2 SYGVKD. MiXCR, applied by TCRdb to the 5' RACE reads, yields one record per CDR3 protein. This sample yields roughly 30,000 distinct CDR3 sequences, of which around 5% are seen a single time; about 6% belongs to the top ten. The clonotype originates from an adult who was a healthcare worker with PCR-confirmed SARS-CoV-2 infection or an uninfected control (not recorded which). The sample consisted of whole blood. The V call is TRBV10-3, the J call TRBJ1-2, with TRBD1 identical over 7 bases. CDR3 sequence reads: CAISESGLRDRTNYGYTF. The CDR3 DNA is TGTGCCATCAGTGAGTCCGGTCTCAGGGACAGAACTAACTATGGCTACACCTTC.